Listed below are T cell receptor beta chains from one sample, sequenced in a study of T cell responses to AZD1222 COVID-19 vaccine. TCRdb's copy holds only in-frame clones and misses some; the assay was immunoSEQ multiplex PCR. This sample has more than 95,000 clones, with more than 70% found just once. The sequences come from peripheral blood, collected 28 days after the second AZD1222 dose. Receptor source: an adult who received the AZD1222 COVID-19 vaccine. Both conserved end residues are part of each CDR3. D genes are given only for firm matches. Size is omitted from some rows. Given values are once, few, many or a class for expanded clones.

clone_size	j_call	v_call	d_call	cdr3_nt	cdr3_aa
once	TRBJ1-2	TRBV6-5	NA	TGTGCCAGCGTACCACTCGAGGATTGGGGCTACACCTTC	CASVPLEDWGYTF
NA	TRBJ2-2	TRBV25-1	TRBD2	TGTGCCAGCATGTCTTGGGACTACGGGCCAGCCGGGGAGCTGTTTTTT	CASMSWDYGPAGELFF
NA	TRBJ2-2	TRBV19	NA	TGTGCCAGTAGTATATCTGAGGCCGGGGAGCTGTTTTTT	CASSISEAGELFF
NA	TRBJ2-3	TRBV6-2/TRBV6-3	TRBD1	TGTGCCAGCAGTTACTCGAAACAGGGGAGCACAGATACGCAGTATTTT	CASSYSKQGSTDTQYF
NA	TRBJ1-2	TRBV12-3/TRBV12-4	NA	TGTGCCAGCAGTTCACAGGGTACGGGTGGCTACACCTTC	CASSSQGTGGYTF
NA	TRBJ1-1	TRBV4-3	NA	TGCGCCAGCAGCCAAGATGGGAGGACACGAGCTTTCTTT	CASSQDGRTRAFF
NA	TRBJ2-3	TRBV7-8	TRBD1	TGTGCCAGCAGCTCGACAGGGGGCATCACAGATACGCAGTATTTT	CASSSTGGITDTQYF
NA	TRBJ2-5	TRBV5-4	NA	TGTGCCAGCAGCAGGGGGGGAGCACAGCAAGAGACCCAGTACTTC	CASSRGGAQQETQYF
NA	TRBJ2-4	TRBV5-4	TRBD2	TGTGCCAGCAGTAGAGCGGGGGGGCCCAAAAACATTCAGTACTTC	CASSRAGGPKNIQYF
NA	TRBJ2-3	TRBV6-5	NA	TGTGCCAGCAGAACGTCCTCGGCGGATACGCAGTATTTT	CASRTSSADTQYF
NA	TRBJ2-2	TRBV11-3	TRBD1	TGTGCCAGCAGCTTAGGGTCGGACAGGGAGGCCGGGGAGCTGTTTTTT	CASSLGSDREAGELFF
NA	TRBJ1-1	TRBV27	NA	TGTGCCAGCAGTTACAGGGACGCTGGGAACACTGAAGCTTTCTTT	CASSYRDAGNTEAFF
few	TRBJ1-2	TRBV11-1	TRBD1	TGTGCCAGCAGCGCTCGGACAGGGACCAATAACTATGGCTACACCTTC	CASSARTGTNNYGYTF
few	TRBJ2-3	TRBV27	NA	TGTGCCAGCACCCCCCTGGTGGGGGGCCCAGATACGCAGTATTTT	CASTPLVGGPDTQYF
NA	TRBJ1-2	TRBV11-1	TRBD1	TGTGCCAGCAGCCGAGACGACAGGGTGCGCGGCTACACCTTC	CASSRDDRVRGYTF
NA	TRBJ1-1	TRBV19	NA	TGTGCCAGTAGTATATCAGGGTATGGGAACACTGAAGCTTTCTTT	CASSISGYGNTEAFF
once	TRBJ1-4	TRBV3-1/TRBV3-2	TRBD1	TGTGCCAGCAGCCCCCGGGACAGGGGTAATAAACTGTTTTTT	CASSPRDRGNKLFF
NA	TRBJ1-6	TRBV5-1	TRBD1	TGCGCCAGCAGCTTGGAACAGGGGAATTCACCCCTCCACTTT	CASSLEQGNSPLHF
NA	TRBJ1-1	TRBV3-1/TRBV3-2	NA	TGTGCCAGCAGTCCTCTAACAGGGTCTGAAGCTTTCTTT	CASSPLTGSEAFF
once	TRBJ1-3	TRBV5-1	TRBD1	TGCGCCAGCGGTTGGGACAGGGGAGGAGACTCTGGAAACACCATATATTTT	CASGWDRGGDSGNTIYF
NA	TRBJ2-5	TRBV5-1	NA	TGCGCCAGCAGCCTGAGGGACTCTGGCCAGGGGACCCAGTACTTC	CASSLRDSGQGTQYF
NA	TRBJ2-1	TRBV18	NA	TGTGCCAGCTCACCACAGGCGGTGGCTGAGCAGTTCTTC	CASSPQAVAEQFF
NA	TRBJ2-6	TRBV18	NA	TGTGCCAGCTCAACTGGGGGTACTGGGGCCAACGTCCTGACTTTC	CASSTGGTGANVLTF
NA	TRBJ1-2	TRBV25-1	NA	TGTGCCAGCAGTACGCCTGGGGACTATGGCTACACCTTC	CASSTPGDYGYTF
few	TRBJ2-7	TRBV3-1/TRBV3-2	TRBD2	TGTGCCAGCAGCCAAACTAGCGGCTCCTACGAGCAGTACTTC	CASSQTSGSYEQYF
NA	TRBJ1-3	TRBV5-1	NA	TGCGCCAGCAGCTTGTACAGTGCTGGAAACACCATATATTTT	CASSLYSAGNTIYF
NA	TRBJ1-5	TRBV28	NA	TGTGCCAGCAGTAAAACGGGGACCCGATTACCCAATCAGCCCCAGCATTTT	CASSKTGTRLPNQPQHF
NA	TRBJ2-3	TRBV5-1	NA	TGCGCCAGCAGCTTGGCTCTAGACACAGATACGCAGTATTTT	CASSLALDTDTQYF
NA	TRBJ2-5	TRBV13	NA	TGTGCCAGCGGCCCCGGACTAAAAGAGACCCAGTACTTC	CASGPGLKETQYF
once	TRBJ1-6	TRBV6-5	TRBD1	TGTGCCAGCAAGGGACAGGGCGCTTCACCCCTCCACTTT	CASKGQGASPLHF